Each of the 17 T cell receptor beta chains below was sequenced from the same sample in a study of blood T cell repertoires in COVID-19. The assay was immunoSEQ multiplex PCR, and TCRdb's table has in-frame clones only and misses some. The sample lists approximately 260,000 clones; about 85% were seen once. The sample taken for sequencing was peripheral blood. Receptors originate from a man in his late teens or twenties with active or convalescent COVID-19.

This chain links TRBV6-5 with TRBJ2-7; 8 nucleotides line up with TRBD1. The CDR3 sequence is 14 residues long. Germline loops: CDR1 MNHEY, CDR2 SVGAGI. Trimming removed 7 bases from V and 4 bases from J; junction bases left unmatched: 9. The CDR3 coding sequence is TGTGCCAGCAACCGGGACAGGTCCTCTTACGAGCAGTACTTC. Its protein product is CASNRDRSSYEQYF.

The chain uses TRBV28 and TRBJ2-7, with TRBD2 as a possible D gene (6 bases). In germline, CDR1 is MDHEN, CDR2 SYDVKM. Trimming took off 5 bases at V and 6 bases at J, with 8 bases between the two ends. The CDR3 is 11 amino acids. The DNA of the CDR3 is TGTGCCAGCAGTGGAGGGCTCGAGCAGTACTTC. Translation gives CASSGGLEQYF. The full variable domain, with the rest looked up from reference TRBV28 and TRBJ2-7, is DVKVTQSSRYLVKRTGEKVFLECVQDMDHENMFWYRQDPGLGLRLIYFSYDVKMKEKGDIPEGYSVSREKKERFSLILESASTNQTSMYLCASSGGLEQYFGPGTRLTVT.

This chain uses TRBV2 with TRBJ1-3; no firm D call. Trimming cost V 6 bases and J 5 bases, with 14 bases left between them. This CDR3 spans 14 amino acids. Germline CDR1 and CDR2: SNHLY and FYNNEI. The CDR3 sequence is CASSYSLRRNTIYF. The CDR3 bases are TGTGCCAGCAGCTACTCGTTACGCCGAAACACCATATATTTT.

The V and J genes are TRBV2 and TRBJ2-7; the match to TRBD2 covers 9 bases. Losses at the gene ends were 7 bases for V and 2 bases for J; bases not matched to a gene: 6. The CDR3 has 14 amino acids. Germline V gene sequence: CDR1 SNHLY, CDR2 FYNNEI. The CDR3 coding sequence is TGTGCCAGCACGTCGGCTAGCGGGACCTACGAGCAGTACTTC. As protein: CASTSASGTYEQYF.

The V gene is TRBV18, the J gene TRBJ2-5; D is perhaps TRBD2 (6 bases). CDR3 length: 15 residues. V lost 1 base and J 5 bases, leaving 14 bases between the germline ends. Germline CDR1 reads KGHSH; CDR2 reads LQKENI. The CDR3 sequence is CASSPRPPREETQYF. CDR3 bases: TGTGCCAGCTCACCACGGCCCCCCCGGGAGGAGACCCAGTACTTC.

The V gene is TRBV18, the J gene TRBJ1-1; D unresolved. The V gene's germline CDR1 is KGHSH and CDR2 LQKENI. This CDR3 has 16 amino acids. The ends were cut back, 5 bases at V and 1 base at J, with 17 bases in the middle. The CDR3 protein is CASSIPPDQANTEAFF. CDR3 nucleotides: TGTGCCAGCTCAATACCACCTGACCAGGCGAACACTGAAGCTTTCTTT.

Only one count was recorded for this clone. The chain employs TRBV5-4 and TRBJ2-1; D call uncertain. The CDR3 is made up of 15 amino acids. Looked up from germline, CDR1 is SGHNT and CDR2 is YYREEE (reference sequence). V was pared by 2 bases and J by 6 bases, with 15 bases between. CDR3 sequence: CASSLPRLGSNEQFF. The CDR3 coding sequence is TGTGCCAGCAGCTTACCGCGGCTAGGATCCAATGAGCAGTTCTTC.

This chain connects TRBV29-1 to TRBJ1-5; D not resolved. This CDR3 contains 12 residues. V lost 7 bases and J lost 7, with 14 bases in between. The germline V gene has CDR1 SQVTM and CDR2 ANQGSEA. The chain's CDR3 is CSARDSGQPQHF. In DNA form, the CDR3 reads TGCAGCGCCCGAGATTCGGGACAGCCCCAGCATTTT.

CDR3 in amino acids: CASSVRDRGFPYEQYF. CDR3 nucleotides: TGTGCCAGCAGCGTCCGGGACAGGGGGTTTCCCTACGAGCAGTACTTC. The gene calls are TRBV13 and TRBJ2-7; 11 nucleotides agree with TRBD1. This CDR3 is 16 amino acids long. Per the germline V gene, CDR1 is PRHDT and CDR2 is FYEKMQ (reference sequence). Trimming removed 5 bases from V and 2 bases from J; junction bases left unmatched: 8.

The chain links TRBV6-5 to TRBJ2-5; 9 bases map to TRBD1. Unmatched junction bases numbered 9, after V lost 7 bases and J lost 6 bases. The CDR3 covers 14 residues. CDR1 and CDR2 from the germline V gene are MNHEY and SVGAGI. CDR3 nucleotides: TGTGCCAGCACCCCGGGGACAGGGCTAAAGACCCAGTACTTC. Amino acids: CASTPGTGLKTQYF.

This clone was observed many times. The gene calls are TRBV2 and TRBJ1-5, with TRBD1 identical over 10 bases. Germline loops: CDR1 SNHLY, CDR2 FYNNEI. This CDR3 comprises 15 residues. V was pared by 5 bases and J by 7 bases, with 8 bases of the junction left unmatched. CDR3 protein: CASSSLGTGEQPQHF. CDR3 bases: TGTGCCAGCAGTTCCCTCGGGACAGGGGAGCAGCCCCAGCATTTT.

The chain uses TRBV11-3 and TRBJ2-7; D ambiguous. CDR1 is SGHNT, CDR2 YENEEA, per germline. V lost 2 bases to trimming and J lost 3 bases, with 8 bases between them. The CDR3 is 13 amino acids. The CDR3 protein is CASSLTLSYEQYF. In DNA form, the CDR3 reads TGTGCCAGCAGCTTAACGCTCAGCTACGAGCAGTACTTC.

The genes are TRBV7-8 and TRBJ1-1; D call uncertain. Germline CDR1 SGHVS, CDR2 FQNEAQ. The length of the CDR3 is 15 residues. Trimming removed 5 bases at V and 1 base at J, with 14 bases between. CDR3 sequence (DNA): TGTGCCAGCAGCCCCCATGTCTATTCGAACACTGAAGCTTTCTTT. Protein product: CASSPHVYSNTEAFF.

The rearrangement joins TRBV7-2 to TRBJ2-1; D not certain. With 2 bases removed from V and 1 base from J, the gap between germline ends came to 12 bases. CDR1 SGHTA and CDR2 FQGNSA come from the germline V gene. This CDR3 is built from 16 residues. The CDR3 loop is CASSLRWPGSYNEQFF. CDR3 sequence (DNA): TGTGCCAGCAGCTTACGATGGCCCGGGTCCTACAATGAGCAGTTCTTC.

The chain couples TRBV6-1 to TRBJ2-5, with TRBD1 matching over 12 bases. The CDR3 consists of 16 residues. Germline V gene sequence: CDR1 MNHNS, CDR2 SASEGT. V lost 3 bases and J lost 3; bases outside the gene matches: 5. The CDR3 bases are TGTGCCAGCAGTGATAGGGACAGGGGGCGCAAAGAGACCCAGTACTTC. It yields the protein CASSDRDRGRKETQYF.

CDR3 protein: CASSLGTGIGQFF. The CDR3 DNA follows: TGTGCCAGCAGTTTGGGGACAGGGATTGGGCAGTTCTTC. This chain connects TRBV27 to TRBJ2-1, with 9 nucleotides matching TRBD1. Germline V gene data show CDR1 as MNHEY and CDR2 as SMNVEV (reference sequence). V lost 3 bases, J lost 12 bases, and 6 bases stayed unmatched. The length of the CDR3 is 13 residues.

The gene calls are TRBV9 and TRBJ2-2; 7 nucleotides line up with TRBD2. CDR3 length equals 16 residues. The germline V gene has CDR1 SGDLS and CDR2 YYNGEE. V lost 0 bases and J lost 5; bases outside the gene matches: 7. The CDR3 region has the DNA TGTGCCAGCAGCGTAGACGGGACTACTATTACCGGGGAGCTGTTTTTT. Translation gives CASSVDGTTITGELFF.